This T cell receptor (beta chain) is drawn from a study of read filtering for tumor transcriptome and immune sequencing. Study-level background: Patients were some 16 male and about 15 female, mean age 65.9 years, range roughly 45 to 85. 8 patients were R-ISS I, some 16 were R-ISS II, six or seven were R-ISS III. After DNase treatment, RNA was made into whole-transcriptome libraries.

Study findings and constraints: Approximately 79% of IR-seq clonotypes had a single read, yet these held about 3.5% of reads.

This library used around 0.4 ug RNA and molecular barcoded adaptors spanning alpha/delta and beta/gamma chains. TCRdb reprocessed the reads with MiXCR, giving one entry per CDR3 protein. The data hold around 44,000 distinct CDR3 sequences, with 10% to 15% observed a single time. Germline CDR1 reads DFQATT; CDR2 reads SNEGSKA (reference sequence). V dropped 0 bases and J dropped 1 base, with 13 bases sitting between them. The CDR3 spans 16 residues. This clonotype was found many times. Its antigen is as yet unknown. Input material: a population of CD138-negative cells sorted from bone marrow. The chain recombines TRBV20-1 with TRBJ2-1; D not resolved. This TCR came from a donor over 35 with multiple myeloma. The CDR3 protein is CSARDSERASYNEQFF. CDR3 coding DNA: TGCAGTGCTAGAGATTCGGAGAGAGCGTCCTACAATGAGCAGTTCTTC.